The 20 T cell receptor beta chains below were found in one sample sequenced in a study of sequential checkpoint blockade in melanoma (dated by TCRdb to about 2019). The library was made by the immunoSEQ multiplex PCR assay. Imported from immuneACCESS, the table was reduced by TCRdb to in-frame sequences with V and J called. These copies leave out some clones; in studies compared against another copy, an unresolved V gene accounts for under half, and the cause of the remainder is not known. This sample holds about 22,000 clones; 25% to 35% were observed only once. The top ten clonotypes cover around 7% of the sample. In the paper's terms, the treatment or condition label means: randomized to nivolumab then ipilimumab (arm A) or the reverse (arm B). This specimen consisted of tumor tissue (inferred from file names), obtained from a patient given nivolumab and ipilimumab in sequence. The receptors originated from a human donor with melanoma.

This clone was found many times. The chain links TRBV11-3 to TRBJ1-1; D possibly corresponds to TRBD1 (6 bases). The V gene's germline CDR1 is SGHNT and CDR2 YENEEA. The CDR3 length is 14 residues. The V end lost 6 bases, the J end lost 4 bases, and 15 bases lay between the germline ends. The CDR3 loop reads CASSTNRDTTEAFF. CDR3 nucleotide sequence: TGTGCCAGCAGTACTAACCGGGACACCACTGAAGCTTTCTTT.

The V call is TRBV9, the J call TRBJ2-2; D is possibly TRBD1 (6 bases). Trimming took 0 bases from V and 3 from J, leaving 15 bases between them. Germline CDR1 SGDLS, CDR2 YYNGEE. The CDR3 is 17 amino acids. CDR3 bases: TGTGCCAGCAGCGTAGCGCCAGGGGAAGTTGACACCGGGGAGCTGTTTTTT. It translates to CASSVAPGEVDTGELFF.

V usage is TRBV30 and J usage is TRBJ1-3; D unclear. Germline V gene data show CDR1 as GTSNPN and CDR2 as SVGIG (reference sequence). Trimming stripped 2 bases from V and 0 bases from J, with 11 bases between. The CDR3 has 15 residues. The CDR3 nucleotides read TGTGCCTGGAGTTACTCCGGGAACTCTGGAAACACCATATATTTT. It yields the protein CAWSYSGNSGNTIYF.

By its share, this clone is medium-sized. The chain carries TRBV28 and TRBJ2-1; D may be TRBD1 (6 bases). The length of the CDR3 is 19 residues. CDR1 MDHEN and CDR2 SYDVKM come from the germline V gene. With 6 bases removed from V and 0 bases from J, the gap between germline ends came to 24 bases. The CDR3 loop reads CASRKTGSIMRSSYNEQFF. The CDR3 bases are TGTGCCAGCAGGAAAACAGGGTCTATAATGAGGAGCTCCTACAATGAGCAGTTCTTC.

This clone was detected a few times. The rearrangement links TRBV18 to TRBJ2-1, with 7 bases identical to TRBD1. Germline V gives CDR1 KGHSH, CDR2 LQKENI. The trim removed 0 bases at V and 5 bases at J, leaving 7 bases unmatched. This CDR3 spans 16 amino acids. The CDR3 DNA is TGTGCCAGCTCACCACCGTACAGGGGTACGGACAATGAGCAGTTCTTC. Protein product: CASSPPYRGTDNEQFF.

At least ten counts were recorded for this clone. The chain couples TRBV6-8 to TRBJ2-7, with 7 bases that match TRBD1. This CDR3 contains 13 residues. V shed 10 bases and J 4 bases; nucleotides not matched to a gene: 10. CDR1 and CDR2 from the germline V gene are MNHGY and SAAAGT. CDR3 nucleotide sequence: TGTGCCACCCGGACAGGCGAGGGGTACGAGCAGTACTTC. Protein product: CATRTGEGYEQYF.

The genes are TRBV14 and TRBJ2-3, with 12 bases aligning to TRBD2. V lost 5 bases and J lost 3; bases outside the gene matches: 3. The CDR3 has 15 amino acids. The germline V gene has CDR1 SGHDN and CDR2 FVKESK. This chain's CDR3 is CASSASGGVTDTQYF. The CDR3 bases are TGTGCCAGCAGCGCTAGCGGGGGGGTTACAGATACGCAGTATTTT. The whole variable domain, remainder taken from reference TRBV14 and TRBJ2-3, is EAGVTQFPSHSVIEKGQTVTLRCDPISGHDNLYWYRRVMGKEIKFLLHFVKESKQDESGMPNNRFLAERTGGTYSTLKVQPAELEDSGVYFCASSASGGVTDTQYFGPGTRLTVL.

This clone turned up a few times. The chain links TRBV4-1 to TRBJ2-3; 10 bases match TRBD1. Germline V CDR1 and CDR2: MGHRA, YSYEKL. CDR3 length: 16 amino acids. The V segment lost 3 bases and the J segment 3 bases; nucleotides outside the gene matches: 6. The DNA of the CDR3 is TGCGCCAGCAGCCAGCAGGGGACAGGGGAAACAGATACGCAGTATTTT. Translated, it gives CASSQQGTGETDTQYF.

This rearrangement joins TRBV6-8 to TRBJ1-5; 8 bases line up with TRBD1. V was clipped by 5 bases and J by 7 bases; unmatched bases: 10. Germline loops: CDR1 MNHGY, CDR2 SAAAGT. This CDR3 is built from 15 residues. CDR3 in DNA: TGTGCCAGCAGTCCCAGACAGGGGCATGGACAGCCCCAGCATTTT. It yields the protein CASSPRQGHGQPQHF.

The genes are TRBV11-3 and TRBJ2-2; 7 nucleotides line up with TRBD1. This CDR3 has 15 residues. J was trimmed by 6 bases and V by 5 bases; bases with no gene match: 9. Germline V CDR1 and CDR2: SGHNT, YENEEA. The CDR3 sequence: CASSTHRGISGELFF. CDR3 in DNA: TGTGCCAGCAGCACCCACAGGGGTATATCCGGGGAGCTGTTTTTT.

The chain links TRBV19 to TRBJ2-3; D ambiguous. This CDR3 comprises 13 residues. The germline V and J ends were trimmed by 6 bases and 0 bases, with 7 bases remaining between them. Germline loops: CDR1 LNHDA, CDR2 SQIVND (reference sequence). CDR3 in amino acids: CASRASSTDTQYF. The CDR3 bases are TGTGCCAGTAGGGCATCTAGCACAGATACGCAGTATTTT.

The chain uses TRBV28 and TRBJ2-5; 10 nucleotides align to TRBD1. The ends lost 7 bases at V and 5 bases at J; junction bases unmatched: 10. This CDR3 is built from 15 residues. Germline CDR1 reads MDHEN; CDR2 reads SYDVKM. CDR3 sequence reads: CASTKGQGVGETQYF. The CDR3 bases are TGTGCCAGCACCAAAGGACAGGGGGTGGGGGAGACCCAGTACTTC.

This chain connects TRBV18 to TRBJ2-2, with D perhaps matching TRBD1 or TRBD2 (5 bases each). CDR1 KGHSH and CDR2 LQKENI come from the germline V gene. V lost 0 bases and J 9 bases, leaving 11 bases between the germline ends. This CDR3 spans 14 amino acids. CDR3 nucleotide sequence: TGTGCCAGCTCACCACCGATGGGGGACCGGGAGCTGTTTTTT. Amino acid sequence: CASSPPMGDRELFF.

This clone was counted only a few times. This chain joins TRBV11-3 and TRBJ2-5; D unclear. Germline CDR1 reads SGHNT; CDR2 reads YENEEA. V was pared by 5 bases and J by 3 bases, with 16 bases between. This CDR3 comprises 15 residues. CDR3 region: CASSPWTLTEETQYF. CDR3 nucleotides: TGTGCCAGCAGCCCATGGACGTTGACGGAAGAGACCCAGTACTTC.

This clone was seen a handful of times. This chain uses TRBV9 with TRBJ1-5; 8 nucleotides align to TRBD1. CDR3 length: 14 residues. Germline V gene data show CDR1 as SGDLS and CDR2 as YYNGEE. V gave up 5 bases and J gave up 9 bases; unmatched junction bases: 10. The CDR3: CASSEWTGSRPQHF. The CDR3, as DNA: TGTGCCAGCAGTGAGTGGACAGGGTCCCGGCCCCAGCATTTT.

This clone was detected only a few times. The rearrangement uses TRBV19 and TRBJ1-1; tentative D call: TRBD1 (5 bases). Trimming shortened V by 3 bases and J by 4 bases, and 15 bases separated the two germline ends. The CDR3 is 15 amino acids. Germline V CDR1 and CDR2: LNHDA, SQIVND (reference sequence). The CDR3 DNA sequence: TGTGCCAGTAGTATGTTTTGGGGGATCGGCACTGAAGCTTTCTTT. Encoded protein: CASSMFWGIGTEAFF.

On this clone itself: Additional DNA sequences in this sample encode the identical CDR3. V and J are TRBV18 and TRBJ1-1; a weak D match, TRBD1 (5 bases). V lost 1 base to trimming and J lost 7 bases, with 7 bases between them. The germline CDR1 and CDR2 sequences are KGHSH and LQKENI. The CDR3 has 12 amino acids. CDR3 in amino acids: CASSPRQGEAFF. The CDR3 region has the DNA TGTGCCAGCTCACCACGGCAGGGTGAAGCTTTCTTT.

This clone was picked up a small number of times. The chain recombines TRBV23-1 with TRBJ2-3, with 7 positions matching TRBD2. TRBV23-1 is an ORF, with its function uncertain. The junction had 8 bases not matched to a gene; V was cut back by 6 bases and J by 2 bases. The CDR3 has 15 amino acids. DNA for the CDR3: TGCGCCAGCAGCCATCTAGCGGAGATCACAGATACGCAGTATTTT. As protein: CASSHLAEITDTQYF.

The chain carries TRBV5-1 and TRBJ1-3, with TRBD1 matching over 8 bases. The V and J ends lost 4 bases and 2 bases, in that order; junction bases with no gene match: 11. Germline-derived CDR1 and CDR2 are SGHRS and YFSETQ. The CDR3 is 17 amino acids. The CDR3: CASSRQSQGAPGNTIYF. The CDR3 DNA follows: TGCGCCAGCAGCCGACAAAGTCAGGGGGCACCTGGAAACACCATATATTTT.

CDR3 sequence reads: CASSRSTGTGYTF. The CDR3, as DNA: TGTGCCAGCAGTAGGTCGACAGGGACCGGCTACACCTTC. The chain recombines TRBV6-8 with TRBJ1-2; 7 bases agree with TRBD1. The CDR3 spans 13 residues. Losses at the gene ends were 5 bases for V and 8 bases for J; bases not matched to a gene: 8. CDR1 and CDR2 (germline): MNHGY, SAAAGT.